The 20 T cell receptor beta chains below all came from one sample that was sequenced in a study of cytomegalovirus exposure and HLA in healthy donors. In the PCR, 60 Vbeta and 13 Jbeta primers were used. Sequenced by immunoSEQ multiplex PCR; TCRdb stores in-frame clones only, minus some. The sample lists roughly 100,000 clones, roughly 85% occurring once. Sequenced input: PBMCs. All receptors derive from a young man in good health and CMV-seronegative.

The V call is TRBV4-1, the J call TRBJ1-2; 7 nucleotides match TRBD1. The germline CDR1 and CDR2 sequences are MGHRA and YSYEKL. V shed 1 base and J 7 bases; nucleotides not matched to a gene: 6. This CDR3 spans 14 amino acids. CDR3 DNA: TGCGCCAGCAGCCAAGTCGCGACAGGGCCTGGCTACACCTTC. This encodes CASSQVATGPGYTF.

This chain links TRBV30 with TRBJ1-6, with 10 bases identical to TRBD1. V was pared by 4 bases and J by 9 bases, with 9 bases of the junction left unmatched. Per germline, CDR1 GTSNPN and CDR2 SVGIG (reference sequence). The CDR3 has 15 residues. CDR3 amino acids: CAWTLRGTGASPLHF. The CDR3, as DNA: TGTGCCTGGACACTCAGGGGGACAGGGGCTTCACCCCTCCACTTT.

The V gene is TRBV5-4, the J gene TRBJ2-5, with 11 bases aligning to TRBD1. With V trimmed by 0 bases and J by 4 bases, 2 bases remained unmatched. This CDR3 has 15 amino acids. From germline, CDR1 is SGHNT and CDR2 YYREEE (reference sequence). The chain's CDR3 is CASSLGTGGVETQYF. CDR3 in DNA: TGTGCCAGCAGCTTGGGGACAGGGGGCGTAGAGACCCAGTACTTC.

The rearrangement joins TRBV19 to TRBJ2-2; TRBD1 agrees at 10 bases. CDR3 size: 15 residues. V shed 6 bases and J 3 bases; nucleotides not matched to a gene: 4. Germline values: CDR1 LNHDA, CDR2 SQIVND (reference sequence). The CDR3 spells CASRTGGADTGELFF. The DNA of the CDR3 is TGTGCCAGTAGGACAGGGGGCGCGGACACCGGGGAGCTGTTTTTT.

The rearrangement joins TRBV7-3 to TRBJ2-2; weak D call: TRBD1 (6 bases). In germline, CDR1 is SGHTA, CDR2 FQGTGA. This CDR3 comprises 12 residues. V gave up 3 bases and J gave up 8 bases, with 7 bases separating them. The CDR3 loop is CASSFDRGELFF. CDR3 nucleotides: TGTGCCAGCAGCTTTGACAGGGGGGAGCTGTTTTTT.

This clone was found once. This chain links TRBV7-2 with TRBJ2-7; D perhaps matches TRBD1 (6 bases). The V gene lost 6 bases and the J gene lost 3 bases, with 15 bases spanning the gap. The CDR3 sequence is 14 residues long. Germline CDR1 and CDR2: SGHTA and FQGNSA. CDR3 protein: CASRKTRDNYEQYF. The CDR3 bases are TGTGCCAGCAGAAAAACCCGGGACAACTACGAGCAGTACTTC.

This clone has just one count. The DNA of the CDR3 is TGTGCCAGCAGCTTAGTTACAGATACCTACGAGCAGTACTTC. It yields the protein CASSLVTDTYEQYF. This rearrangement joins TRBV7-9 to TRBJ2-7; no clear D. V dropped 1 base and J dropped 2 bases, with 9 bases sitting between them. The CDR3 extends over 14 amino acids. Germline CDR1 SEHNR, CDR2 FQNEAQ (reference sequence).

The rearrangement joins TRBV20-1 to TRBJ2-7; tentative D call: TRBD1 (5 bases). The germline CDR1 and CDR2 sequences are DFQATT and SNEGSKA (reference sequence). This CDR3 has 11 residues. The V end was cut by 2 bases, the J end by 6 bases, with 8 bases between. The CDR3 DNA sequence: TGCAGTGCTAGACAGGGCTCCGAGCAGTACTTC. It encodes CSARQGSEQYF.

DNA of the CDR3: TGTGCCTGGAGTCAGACATCGCAAGAGACCCAGTACTTC. Translating gives CAWSQTSQETQYF. The V call is TRBV30, the J call TRBJ2-5; D is unresolved. CDR3 length: 13 residues. Trimming shortened V by 2 bases and J by 2 bases, and 9 bases separated the two germline ends. Germline V gene lookup returns CDR1 GTSNPN and CDR2 SVGIG (reference sequence).

The chain uses TRBV7-9 and TRBJ2-5; 9 bases match TRBD1. Germline values: CDR1 SEHNR, CDR2 FQNEAQ (reference sequence). The CDR3 spans 17 residues. Trimming at V came to 1 base and at J to 0 bases, leaving 6 bases not matched to a gene. CDR3 in amino acids: CASSLGLGTGNQETQYF. The CDR3 nucleotides are TGTGCCAGCAGCTTAGGGTTAGGGACAGGGAACCAAGAGACCCAGTACTTC.

The CDR3 bases are TGCGCCAGCAGCCTTACGCGGGGGGGGACCCAAGAGACCCAGTACTTC. Protein product: CASSLTRGGTQETQYF. This chain joins TRBV4-1 and TRBJ2-5; the match to TRBD2 covers 9 bases. The CDR3 has 16 amino acids. Trimming at V came to 4 bases and at J to 1 base, leaving 7 bases not matched to a gene. CDR1 is MGHRA, CDR2 YSYEKL, per germline.

This chain uses TRBV28 with TRBJ2-3; the match to TRBD1 covers 7 bases. V trimming: 7 bases; J trimming: 4 bases; junction bases outside the gene matches: 11. CDR3 size: 15 residues. CDR1 is MDHEN and CDR2 is SYDVKM in the germline V gene. CDR3 residues: CASIHEGQFSDTQYF. The DNA of the CDR3 is TGTGCCAGCATCCACGAGGGACAGTTCTCAGATACGCAGTATTTT.

The rearrangement joins TRBV27 to TRBJ2-5; 8 bases agree with TRBD1. The CDR3 has 18 amino acids. V was pared by 1 base and J by 5 bases, with 15 bases of the junction left unmatched. Germline values: CDR1 MNHEY, CDR2 SMNVEV (reference sequence). CDR3 loop: CASSLLSSPGGAMETQYF. DNA for the CDR3: TGTGCCAGCAGTTTATTGAGTAGTCCAGGGGGCGCGATGGAGACCCAGTACTTC.

The V call is TRBV6-1, the J call TRBJ2-7; tentatively, D is TRBD1 (6 bases). The CDR3 totals 13 residues. Per the germline V gene, CDR1 is MNHNS and CDR2 is SASEGT. Trimming stripped 6 bases from V and 1 base from J, with 10 bases between. The CDR3 region has the DNA TGTGCCAGCAGGATAGGGGGATCCTACGAGCAGTACTTC. It is translated as CASRIGGSYEQYF.

This chain joins TRBV6-5 and TRBJ2-2; D remains ambiguous. The V and J ends lost 6 bases and 7 bases respectively, with 9 bases between them. CDR1 is MNHEY, CDR2 SVGAGI, per germline. This CDR3 comprises 12 residues. CDR3 protein: CASSRLGGELFF. CDR3 nucleotide sequence: TGTGCCAGCAGCAGGTTGGGCGGGGAGCTGTTTTTT.

Comments on this clone: The junction does not match germline at one end; this may be a read error. The genes are TRBV11-2 and TRBJ2-7, with 7 bases matching TRBD1. Germline V gene data show CDR1 as SGHAT and CDR2 as FQNNGV. The CDR3 sequence is 13 residues long. In nucleotides, the CDR3 is TGTGCCAGCAGCATAGACAGGGCCTACGAGCAGTACTTC. Translation: CASSIDRAYEQYF.

The V gene is TRBV20-1, the J gene TRBJ1-1; no clear D. Germline loops: CDR1 DFQATT, CDR2 SNEGSKA (reference sequence). The CDR3 spans 11 residues. V was trimmed by 6 bases and J by 7 bases, leaving 12 bases between them. CDR3 amino acids: CSALGEFEAFF. The CDR3 nucleotides read TGCAGTGCCCTGGGAGAGTTTGAAGCTTTCTTT.

This sequence joins TRBV7-8 and TRBJ1-5, with 7 positions matching TRBD1. CDR3 size: 17 residues. Trimming removed 4 bases from V and 0 bases from J; junction bases left unmatched: 9. Looked up from germline, CDR1 is SGHVS and CDR2 is FQNEAQ. The CDR3 nucleotides read TGTGCCAGCAGCTCCATACCGGGACAGAATAGCAATCAGCCCCAGCATTTT. This sequence encodes CASSSIPGQNSNQPQHF.

In this sample, this clone turned up once. The V call is TRBV2, the J call TRBJ1-5, with 9 bases aligning to TRBD1. Germline V CDR1 and CDR2: SNHLY, FYNNEI. This CDR3 spans 14 amino acids. The ends lost 5 bases at V and 11 bases at J; junction bases unmatched: 10. The CDR3 coding sequence is TGTGCCAGCAGTCCGGGACAGGGTGCATCGGCCCAGCATTTT. This sequence encodes CASSPGQGASAQHF. Variable domain in full (rest from reference TRBV2 and TRBJ1-5): EPEVTQTPSHQVTQMGQEVILRCVPISNHLYFYWYRQILGQKVEFLVSFYNNEISEKSEIFDDQFSVERPDGSNFTLKIRSTKLEDSAMYFCASSPGQGASAQHFGDGTRLSIL.

The V and J genes are TRBV5-5 and TRBJ1-4; 7 bases fit TRBD1. The V gene end was trimmed by 5 bases and the J gene end by 6 bases; junction bases not matched to a gene: 10. Germline CDR1 is SGHKS and CDR2 is YYEKEE (reference sequence). This CDR3 region has 15 residues. CDR3 loop: CASRPHRGGDEKLFF. The CDR3 DNA sequence: TGTGCCAGCAGGCCGCACAGGGGCGGAGATGAAAAACTGTTTTTT.